This note documents a single TCR beta chain sequence. The source of the sample is a study of fetal regulatory T cell absence and autoimmunity. TCRdb's table, derived via immunoSEQ multiplex PCR, lists solely in-frame clones and lacks some. This sample has some 46,000 clones; approximately 80% occur once, and the top ten carry approximately 0.37%. Germline V CDR1 and CDR2: MNHNS, SASEGT. V was clipped by 4 bases and J by 2 bases, with 8 bases between them. The CDR3 covers 14 residues. The V call is TRBV6-1, the J call TRBJ2-2; TRBD2 might be the D (6 bases). Sequenced input: cord blood. The receptor was derived from a newborn boy with IPEX syndrome. The CDR3 loop reads CASSAGVNTGELFF. In nucleotides, the CDR3 is TGTGCCAGCAGTGCGGGGGTAAACACCGGGGAGCTGTTTTTT.